This T cell receptor beta chain originates from a study of shared clonotypes between healthy human individuals. General observations from the study: Clonotype sharing across donors was expected to vary with sequencing depth. Generation of non-shared clonotypes was less probable than generation of clonotypes shared by all four donors.

Profiled with immunoSEQ multiplex PCR; TCRdb holds only in-frame clones, not every one. The table records under 600,000 clones, about 96% of them present only once. Details on this clone: Its specificity is unknown.

This CDR3 spans 15 amino acids. Germline CDR1 is KGHSH and CDR2 is LQKENI. V was cut by 6 bases and J by 5 bases, with 18 bases left in between. The V and J genes are TRBV18 and TRBJ2-3; D is possibly TRBD1 (5 bases). This TCR came from a young woman in good health. The sequenced material came from naive CD4+ T cells sorted from blood. This sample's subset: CD45RA+ positively selected. The CDR3 spells CASSLTELSGDTQYF. The CDR3, as DNA: TGTGCCAGCTCCTTGACAGAACTCTCGGGAGATACGCAGTATTTT. Looking up the rest from reference TRBV18 and TRBJ2-3 gives the full variable domain: NAGVMQNPRHLVRRRGQEARLRCSPMKGHSHVYWYRQLPEEGLKFMVYLQKENIIDESGMPKERFSAEFPKEGPSILRIQQVVRGDSAAYFCASSLTELSGDTQYFGPGTRLTVL.